This T cell receptor beta chain stems from a study of liver allograft versus peripheral blood T cells (dated by TCRdb to the early 2020s). Background for the entire study: The study compared the T cell receptor repertoires present in transplanted livers with the repertoires present in the peripheral blood of liver transplant recipients.

The run used an Illumina MiSeq. The public reads were reprocessed in TCRdb via fastp at Q25 and MiXCR, keeping in-frame beta chains. Rows are unified per CDR3 protein, each entry keeping the most common DNA and genes. The sample has thousands of distinct CDR3 sequences on record, less than 20% of them singletons. The leading ten clones occupy 3.5% to 4.5% of the sample. Overall study outcomes, separate from this receptor: The T cell receptor repertoires within liver allografts were reported to be different from the T cell receptor repertoires detected in peripheral blood.

CDR1 SGHDT and CDR2 YYEEEE were looked up in the germline V gene. Trimming costs V 0 bases and J 6 bases, and their ends lie 12 bases apart. Spanning cysteine to phenylalanine, the CDR3 consists of 14 amino acids. Kept here is only the CDR3 DNA, which spans 42 bases and is read in frame from base 1. Concerning this clonotype: The specificity of this receptor is unknown. One base away there is no much larger clone; base qualities are not given.

This sequence was found in a human patient who had a liver transplant. In patients who had a transplant, some T cells may come from the graft donor. The chain is made from TRBV5-6 and TRBJ1-1; tentative D gene TRBD1, with 6 bases matching. CDR3 region: CASSLGQGYPEAFF. In nucleotide form, the sequence is TGTGCCAGCAGCTTGGGGCAGGGGTACCCTGAAGCTTTCTTT.